This TCR beta chain was sequenced in a study of Ad26.COV2.S vaccination and SARS-CoV-2 variants listed by TCRdb under 2021. Context from the whole study: Vaccine-arm donors came from COV1001, a multicentre, randomized, double-blind, placebo-controlled phase I-IIa trial of Ad26.COV2.S in healthy adults. Sequencing of the TCRbeta repertoire served to evaluate the specificity and breadth of SARS-CoV-2-reactive T cell receptors following Ad26.COV2.S vaccination. The TCR-sequenced set comprised approximately 32 samples: some 20 Ad26.COV2.S vaccine recipients, 5 placebo recipients and 8 SARS-CoV-2 convalescent individuals. Dosing of Ad26.COV2.S was intramuscular, at either 5x10^10 or 1x10^11 viral particles, delivered as one shot or as two shots spaced 56 days apart. Participants in the trial were split at random into five groups of five each, receiving low-dose or high-dose Ad26.COV2.S once or twice, or else placebo on both occasions. Investigators remained blinded to trial group allocation during experiments and outcome assessment. The paper as a whole reports these results and caveats: According to the authors, total T cell responses may have been underestimated by the TCR breadth and depth analyses. Vaccine and placebo recipients had similar non-spike TCR breadth, a finding consistent with the vaccine containing only spike. After vaccination, substantial breadth of spike-specific CD8+ and CD4+ T cell responses was reported. Compared with placebo recipients, Ad26.COV2.S recipients showed higher spike-specific TCR breadth (P = 0.0014). The study was not powered to compare responses between vaccine doses or regimens.

The treatment or condition label for this specimen denotes: around 19 received Ad26.COV2.S at low or high dose, single or two shots; about 5 received placebo; per-sample allocation not given. Repertoires of vaccine and placebo recipients were sequenced from samples collected on day 63 after the first injection. Between 29 July and 7 August 2020, Cohort 1b enrolled 25 adults aged 18-55 years at one site in Boston, USA. Ad26.COV2.S consisted of a replication-incompetent adenovirus type 26 vector by which a prefusion-stabilized SARS-CoV-2 spike protein from the original Wuhan strain was expressed. The CDR3 holds 14 amino acids from the cysteine to the phenylalanine. Only CDR3 DNA is held: 42 bases, read in frame from base 1. Relative to germline, V is 7 bases shorter and J is 1 base shorter, with 11 bases between their ends. CDR1 MNHEY and CDR2 SVGAGI are derived from the germline V gene. Concerning this clone itself: The clone's antigen remains unknown. It has no much larger one-base neighbor in the sample; base qualities were not kept.

TCRbeta CDR3 regions were sequenced with the immunoSEQ Assay. After extraction, genomic DNA underwent amplification by bias-controlled multiplex PCR, followed by high-throughput sequencing. The paper's data handling went like this. To quantify the absolute abundance of every unique TCRbeta CDR3 region, sequences were collapsed and filtered. T cell fraction was estimated by normalizing TCRbeta template counts to usable DNA, with usable DNA measured through amplification of reference genes found in all nucleated cells. Repertoire TCRs were annotated as SARS-CoV-2-specific when V gene, CDR3 amino acid sequence and J gene were exactly matched to a known reactive TCR set. The reference SARS-CoV-2 TCR set came from MIRA and was filtered for enrichment in COVID-19-positive ImmuneCODE repertoires, removing public or cross-reactive TCRs. Using the MIRA antigens, annotated TCRs were further analysed by specific ORF or by position within an ORF. Depth was the summed frequency of annotated unique rearrangements, while breadth was defined as annotated unique rearrangements over total unique productive rearrangements. Two-sided Wilcoxon rank-sum tests were used to compare TCR breadth between groups. Not all clones reach the TCRdb copy of this immuneACCESS table, which keeps in-frame sequences only. Checked studies attribute under half of the gap to unresolved V genes and leave the rest unexplained. That table gives V, J and clone size, and the DNA gave D and trimming. Counted in this sample were hundreds of thousands of clones; roughly 90% of them appeared once. 1.5% of the sample lies in the top ten.

The sample was peripheral blood, taken in a trial of Ad26.COV2.S vaccine versus placebo. The rearrangement joined TRBV6-5 to TRBJ1-5; TRBD1 is perhaps the D gene, given 6 matching bases. The clonotype comes from a person aged 18-60 years who received the Ad26.COV2.S COVID-19 vaccine or a placebo. The CDR3 here reads CASKQQGSNQPQHF. The DNA sequence reads TGTGCCAGCAAACAACAGGGAAGCAATCAGCCCCAGCATTTT.